These 22 T cell receptor beta chains came from one sample sequenced in a study of shared clonotypes between healthy human individuals. Only in-frame clones appear in the TCRdb table, and some are missing; sequencing was by immunoSEQ multiplex PCR. The data show a few million clones, approximately 92% seen once. The sample comprised naive CD4+ T cells sorted from blood. Subset here: CD45RA+ positively selected. Every receptor here comes from a young man in good health.

J is TRBJ2-1 and V is TRBV10-3, with 7 bases that match TRBD2. Germline V gene sequence: CDR1 ENHRY, CDR2 SYGVKD. This CDR3 has 16 residues. The trim removed 3 bases at V and 1 base at J, leaving 6 bases unmatched. The CDR3 here is CAISDSGESSYNEQFF. CDR3 nucleotides: TGTGCCATCAGTGACAGCGGGGAGTCATCCTACAATGAGCAGTTCTTC.

The rearrangement links TRBV5-4 to TRBJ2-5; TRBD1 or TRBD2 may be the D gene (5 bases each). The CDR3 length is 14 residues. The V gene's germline CDR1 is SGHNT and CDR2 YYREEE (reference sequence). The ends were cut back, 4 bases at V and 4 bases at J, with 14 bases in the middle. The CDR3 protein is CASSPGAARETQYF. CDR3 sequence (DNA): TGTGCCAGCAGCCCCGGGGCTGCGCGAGAGACCCAGTACTTC.

The V and J genes are TRBV7-8 and TRBJ1-6; D remains unclear. This CDR3 has 13 residues. Between the trimmed V and J ends, which lost 2 bases and 8 bases, there was a span of 7 bases. Germline V gene data show CDR1 as SGHVS and CDR2 as FQNEAQ. In DNA, the CDR3 is TGTGCCAGCAGCTTACAAAGGGATTCACCCCTCCACTTT. Translated: CASSLQRDSPLHF.

Only one count was recorded for this clone. The chain links TRBV5-4 to TRBJ2-3; TRBD1 might be the D (6 bases). Trimming cost V 4 bases and J 0 bases, with 12 bases left between them. CDR3 length equals 15 residues. Germline-derived CDR1 and CDR2 are SGHNT and YYREEE (reference sequence). CDR3 region: CASSPRTVSTDTQYF. The CDR3 nucleotides read TGTGCCAGCAGCCCTCGGACAGTTAGCACAGATACGCAGTATTTT.

Here the CDR3 reads CASSDVGGNDEQFF. In DNA form, the CDR3 reads TGTGCCAGCAGTGACGTAGGTGGGAACGATGAGCAGTTCTTC. The chain carries TRBV6-4 and TRBJ2-1; D is unresolved. V lost 2 bases and J lost 8, with 13 bases in between. The CDR3 extends over 14 amino acids. Germline CDR1 MRHNA, CDR2 SNTAGT.

The chain recombines TRBV28 with TRBJ2-1, with D possibly TRBD2 on 6 matching bases. Trimming shortened V by 2 bases and J by 0 bases, and 8 bases separated the two germline ends. Germline values: CDR1 MDHEN, CDR2 SYDVKM. The CDR3 runs 15 residues. CDR3 sequence reads: CASSLMGGSYNEQFF. CDR3 coding DNA: TGTGCCAGCAGTTTAATGGGGGGCTCCTACAATGAGCAGTTCTTC.

The rearrangement links TRBV6-1 to TRBJ1-2, with a tentative D call TRBD1 (5 bases). V was clipped by 2 bases and J by 5 bases, with 15 bases between them. Germline V CDR1 and CDR2: MNHNS, SASEGT. This CDR3 has 15 residues. DNA for the CDR3: TGTGCCAGCAGTGAACTGTCAGGGTGGGAGTATGGCTACACCTTC. This codes for CASSELSGWEYGYTF.

The V and J genes are TRBV6-1 and TRBJ1-5; 9 bases are a match to TRBD1. This CDR3 region has 13 residues. The germline V gene has CDR1 MNHNS and CDR2 SASEGT. The J segment lost 2 bases and the V segment lost 10 bases, leaving 3 bases of the junction unmatched. In nucleotides, the CDR3 is TGTGCCACCCGACAGGGGGGCAATCAGCCCCAGCATTTT. The encoded protein is CATRQGGNQPQHF.

The chain combines TRBV6-6 with TRBJ2-5, with D uncertain. Germline V gene sequence: CDR1 MNHNY, CDR2 SVGAGI (reference sequence). CDR3 length equals 15 residues. V was shortened by 2 bases and J by 4 bases, with 14 bases between the two germline ends. The CDR3 protein is CASSYRSPAGETQYF. As DNA, the CDR3 is TGTGCCAGCAGTTACCGGAGTCCGGCCGGAGAGACCCAGTACTTC.

This sequence joins TRBV5-4 and TRBJ1-2, with D perhaps TRBD1 (5 bases). This CDR3 region has 14 residues. The germline V gene has CDR1 SGHNT and CDR2 YYREEE (reference sequence). The V end was cut by 0 bases, the J end by 4 bases, with 10 bases between. CDR3 loop: CASSLGGSGYGYTF. Here the CDR3 DNA reads TGTGCCAGCAGCTTGGGGGGCAGCGGCTATGGCTACACCTTC. The full variable domain, its missing parts supplied by reference TRBV5-4 and TRBJ1-2, is ETGVTQSPTHLIKTRGQQVTLRCSSQSGHNTVSWYQQALGQGPQFIFQYYREEENGRGNFPPRFSGLQFPNYSSELNVNALELDDSALYLCASSLGGSGYGYTFGSGTRLTVV.

The V gene is TRBV9, the J gene TRBJ2-3; unclear D gene. Trimming pared 0 bases from V and 3 bases from J, leaving 11 bases between. The CDR3 is made up of 15 amino acids. The germline V gene encodes CDR1 SGDLS and CDR2 YYNGEE. The CDR3 sequence is CASSVAGYETDTQYF. CDR3 nucleotides: TGTGCCAGCAGCGTAGCAGGCTACGAGACAGATACGCAGTATTTT.

This clone was counted only a few times. The sample contains more than one DNA sequence encoding this CDR3. The chain links TRBV5-1 to TRBJ2-3; TRBD1 is a possible D gene (6 bases). V dropped 2 bases and J dropped 2 bases, with 9 bases sitting between them. Germline assignment: CDR1 SGHRS and CDR2 YFSETQ. There are 14 residues in the CDR3. The CDR3 sequence: CASSLQGYTDTQYF. Written as DNA, the CDR3 is TGCGCCAGCAGCTTACAGGGCTACACAGATACGCAGTATTTT.

V is TRBV7-9 and J is TRBJ2-4; 9 bases are a match to TRBD1. This CDR3 is built from 15 residues. After removal of 0 bases from V and 4 bases from J, the junction contained 1 base not matched to a gene. The germline CDR1 and CDR2 sequences are SEHNR and FQNEAQ (reference sequence). CDR3 loop: CASSLAGTGKNIQYF. CDR3 DNA: TGTGCCAGCAGCTTAGCGGGGACAGGGAAAAACATTCAGTACTTC. Looking up the rest from reference TRBV7-9 and TRBJ2-4 gives the full variable domain: DTGVSQNPRHKITKRGQNVTFRCDPISEHNRLYWYRQTLGQGPEFLTYFQNEAQLEKSRLLSDRFSAERPKGSFSTLEIQRTEQGDSAMYLCASSLAGTGKNIQYFGAGTRLSVL.

The chain links TRBV27 to TRBJ2-2; 7 nucleotides line up with TRBD1. Losses at the gene ends were 7 bases for V and 3 bases for J; bases not matched to a gene: 14. CDR1 is MNHEY and CDR2 is SMNVEV in the germline V gene (reference sequence). The CDR3 extends over 17 amino acids. Here the CDR3 reads CASTRQGLGRDTGELFF. Written as DNA, the CDR3 is TGTGCCAGCACCCGACAGGGTTTGGGGCGGGACACCGGGGAGCTGTTTTTT.

A few counts support this clone. The chain recombines TRBV6-6 with TRBJ1-2; 9 nucleotides agree with TRBD1. CDR1 and CDR2 (germline): MNHNY, SVGAGI (reference sequence). The V and J ends lost 7 bases and 5 bases, in that order; junction bases with no gene match: 5. The CDR3 runs to 13 residues. CDR3: CASTPGQGYGYTF. The CDR3 DNA is TGTGCCAGCACCCCGGGACAGGGTTATGGCTACACCTTC.

The chain links TRBV5-4 to TRBJ1-1; perhaps TRBD1 as D (5 bases). The CDR3 sequence is 14 residues long. CDR1 SGHNT and CDR2 YYREEE come from the germline V gene (reference sequence). Trimming left V 4 bases short and J 2 bases short, with 12 bases between. The CDR3 loop reads CASSGAGFNTEAFF. Here the CDR3 DNA reads TGTGCCAGCAGCGGGGCGGGTTTCAACACTGAAGCTTTCTTT.

This clone came up once. DNA for the CDR3: TGTGCCAGCAGCTTAGATGGGCTAGCGACAAACACAGATACGCAGTATTTT. Translated, it gives CASSLDGLATNTDTQYF. V gene TRBV11-2 combines with J gene TRBJ2-3; D is possibly TRBD2 (6 bases). CDR1 and CDR2 (germline): SGHAT, FQNNGV. This CDR3 has 17 residues. V was cut by 0 bases and J by 2 bases, with 15 bases left in between.

The chain is built from TRBV28 and TRBJ2-1; D unclear. CDR3 length: 12 amino acids. V lost 0 bases and J lost 9, with 6 bases in between. The germline gives CDR1 MDHEN, CDR2 SYDVKM. CDR3 coding DNA: TGTGCCAGCAGTTTATGGTCTGGTGAGCAGTTCTTC. The encoded protein is CASSLWSGEQFF.

The chain employs TRBV9 and TRBJ1-1; 9 nucleotides line up with TRBD1. V lost 1 base and J lost 8; bases outside the gene matches: 6. CDR1 SGDLS and CDR2 YYNGEE come from the germline V gene. The CDR3 loop spans 14 amino acids. The CDR3 DNA reads as TGTGCCAGCAGCGTATGGTACGGACAGGGGGAAGCTTTCTTT. It specifies CASSVWYGQGEAFF.

V gene TRBV6-5 combines with J gene TRBJ1-1; a possible D gene is TRBD1 (6 bases). Trimming removed 7 bases at V and 2 bases at J, with 14 bases between. The CDR3 spans 14 residues. Looked up from germline, CDR1 is MNHEY and CDR2 is SVGAGI. DNA for the CDR3: TGTGCCAGCAAGGGGGGGTTGAAAAACACTGAAGCTTTCTTT. Encoded protein: CASKGGLKNTEAFF.

The chain has TRBV5-6 and TRBJ2-1, with 10 nucleotides matching TRBD2. CDR1 is SGHDT and CDR2 is YYEEEE in the germline V gene. The CDR3 is 15 residues long. The V and J ends lost 4 bases and 4 bases, in that order; junction bases with no gene match: 5. CDR3 region: CASSKRLAGYNEQFF. The DNA of the CDR3 is TGTGCCAGCAGCAAAAGACTAGCGGGTTACAATGAGCAGTTCTTC.

The V and J genes are TRBV7-2 and TRBJ2-1; 8 positions agree with TRBD1. The germline V gene encodes CDR1 SGHTA and CDR2 FQGNSA. This CDR3 region has 15 residues. V lost 5 bases to trimming and J lost 5 bases; unmatched junction nucleotides: 8. The CDR3 sequence is CASSIRGQVNNEQFF. As DNA, the CDR3 is TGTGCCAGCAGCATCCGGGGACAGGTCAACAATGAGCAGTTCTTC.